These 27 T cell receptor beta chains came from one sample sequenced in a study of blood T cell repertoires in COVID-19. This table comes from immunoSEQ multiplex PCR, and its TCRdb copy is limited to in-frame clones, with some not included. The data show some 56,000 clones, with 82% seen just once and about 9.9% held by the top ten. Sequencing was performed on peripheral blood. These receptors all stem from an elderly man with COVID-19, enrolled during active disease.

The genes are TRBV6-2 or TRBV6-3 and TRBJ2-5; possible D gene TRBD1, 7 bases. The CDR3 is 16 amino acids. The V gene's germline CDR1 is MNHEY and CDR2 SVGEGT. V gave up 0 bases and J gave up 5 bases, with 16 bases separating them. For the CDR3, the DNA is TGTGCCAGCAGTTACTCGATCGGAGGGGGCCTGGAGACCCAGTACTTC. It yields the protein CASSYSIGGGLETQYF.

The rearrangement joins TRBV19 to TRBJ1-4, with TRBD1 matching 9 bases. Germline CDR1 is LNHDA and CDR2 is SQIVND (reference sequence). The length of the CDR3 is 16 residues. The trim removed 5 bases at V and 2 bases at J, leaving 6 bases unmatched. CDR3: CASSAGQGRTNEKLFF. In DNA, the CDR3 is TGTGCCAGTAGTGCCGGACAGGGGAGGACTAATGAAAAACTGTTTTTT.

The chain combines TRBV18 with TRBJ2-2, with D possibly matching TRBD1 (5 bases). Trimming stripped 3 bases from V and 2 bases from J, with 10 bases between. The germline V gene encodes CDR1 KGHSH and CDR2 LQKENI. This CDR3 is built from 15 residues. The CDR3 sequence is CASSPAGINTGELFF. CDR3 nucleotide sequence: TGTGCCAGCTCACCGGCAGGGATTAACACCGGGGAGCTGTTTTTT.

The V and J genes are TRBV7-8 and TRBJ2-3; the match to TRBD2 covers 11 bases. J lost 4 bases, V lost 4 bases, and 7 bases had no gene match. The CDR3 covers 16 residues. The germline V gene encodes CDR1 SGHVS and CDR2 FQNEAQ. CDR3 DNA sequence: TGTGCCAGCAGCTCCATAGCGGGAGGGCCGGCAGATACGCAGTATTTT. It encodes CASSSIAGGPADTQYF.

The chain employs TRBV24-1 and TRBJ1-5; TRBD1 agrees at 11 bases. This CDR3 contains 13 residues. Looked up from germline, CDR1 is KGHDR and CDR2 is SFDVKD. V shed 9 bases, J shed 7 bases, and the junction held 4 bases outside the gene matches. CDR3 DNA sequence: TGTGCCACCGGACAGGGGGCCTTACAGCCCCAGCATTTT. This encodes CATGQGALQPQHF.

This clone has a handful of counts. The identical CDR3 is also encoded by other nucleotide sequences in the sample. V gene TRBV18 combines with J gene TRBJ1-1; D is unclear. CDR1 KGHSH and CDR2 LQKENI come from the germline V gene. CDR3 length: 14 amino acids. V was clipped by 2 bases and J by 1 base, with 8 bases between them. Written as DNA, the CDR3 is TGTGCCAGCTCACCAGGACTATCGAACACTGAAGCTTTCTTT. It encodes CASSPGLSNTEAFF.

The chain has TRBV7-2 and TRBJ1-4, with unresolved D. Germline-derived CDR1 and CDR2 are SGHTA and FQGNSA. The CDR3 extends over 15 amino acids. Trimming took off 2 bases at V and 1 base at J, with 8 bases between the two ends. CDR3 DNA: TGTGCCAGCAGCTTATGGGAGGGAACTAATGAAAAACTGTTTTTT. This codes for CASSLWEGTNEKLFF.

The rearrangement uses TRBV18 and TRBJ2-7; 9 bases are shared with TRBD1. CDR3 length: 13 residues. V lost 4 bases and J lost 5; bases outside the gene matches: 3. In germline, CDR1 is KGHSH, CDR2 LQKENI. The CDR3 sequence: CASSRTGANEQYV. As DNA, the CDR3 is TGTGCCAGCTCACGGACAGGGGCTAACGAGCAGTACGTC.

The V gene is TRBV11-3, the J gene TRBJ2-1; TRBD2 matches at 7 bases. V was pared by 5 bases and J by 2 bases, with 6 bases of the junction left unmatched. The CDR3 extends over 15 amino acids. Looked up from germline, CDR1 is SGHNT and CDR2 is YENEEA. CDR3 loop: CASSLSGDTYNEQFF. The CDR3, as DNA: TGTGCCAGCAGCCTAAGCGGGGATACCTACAATGAGCAGTTCTTC.

The chain employs TRBV6-4 and TRBJ1-1; 7 nucleotides match TRBD1. The V gene end was trimmed by 5 bases and the J gene end by 1 base; junction bases not matched to a gene: 4. The germline V gene has CDR1 MRHNA and CDR2 SNTAGT. This CDR3 spans 14 amino acids. The CDR3 DNA sequence: TGTGCCAGCAGTCCCGGGACAGAGAACACTGAAGCTTTCTTT. This gives the protein CASSPGTENTEAFF.

This clone was seen a single time. The genes are TRBV5-1 and TRBJ2-7; D is undetermined. The ends were cut back, 0 bases at V and 3 bases at J, with 10 bases in the middle. The CDR3 has 14 amino acids. Germline values: CDR1 SGHRS, CDR2 YFSETQ. DNA of the CDR3: TGCGCCAGCAGCTTGGTTTATCGACTCTACGAGCAGTACTTC. This encodes CASSLVYRLYEQYF.

The CDR3 sequence: CAAGRSGSSGNTIYF. CDR3 sequence (DNA): TGTGCCGCGGGACGGTCGGGTAGCTCTGGAAACACCATATATTTT. The V call is TRBV19, the J call TRBJ1-3, with a weak D call TRBD1 (5 bases). The germline V gene encodes CDR1 LNHDA and CDR2 SQIVND (reference sequence). Trimming left V 11 bases short and J 0 bases short, with 17 bases between. This CDR3 region has 15 residues.

V gene TRBV9 combines with J gene TRBJ1-1; 7 bases agree with TRBD1. Trimming at V came to 0 bases and at J to 4 bases, leaving 3 bases not matched to a gene. CDR1 is SGDLS and CDR2 is YYNGEE in the germline V gene. The CDR3 length is 14 residues. The CDR3 sequence: CASSVEGAGTEAFF. CDR3 nucleotide sequence: TGTGCCAGCAGCGTAGAGGGGGCCGGCACTGAAGCTTTCTTT.

This clone was observed a single time. The CDR3 protein is CASRRGSNQPQHF. The CDR3 DNA sequence: TGTGCCAGCAGAAGGGGGTCCAATCAGCCCCAGCATTTT. The V and J genes are TRBV2 and TRBJ1-5; perhaps TRBD1 as D (6 bases). The CDR3 sequence is 13 residues long. CDR1 SNHLY and CDR2 FYNNEI come from the germline V gene. V was trimmed by 6 bases and J by 3 bases, leaving 9 bases between them.

The chain couples TRBV30 to TRBJ2-4; TRBD2 agrees at 7 bases. Germline CDR1 is GTSNPN and CDR2 is SVGIG (reference sequence). The CDR3 runs 15 residues. V shed 4 bases and J 5 bases; nucleotides not matched to a gene: 11. CDR3 sequence reads: CAWTRIGLGENIQYF. CDR3 sequence (DNA): TGTGCCTGGACGAGGATCGGACTAGGGGAAAACATTCAGTACTTC.

A few counts support this clone. The J gene is TRBJ1-5, the V gene TRBV4-2, with D tentatively TRBD1 (5 bases). The CDR3 runs 15 residues. Trimming took off 4 bases at V and 1 base at J, with 11 bases between the two ends. The germline V gene encodes CDR1 LGHNA and CDR2 YNFKEQ. The CDR3 loop is CASSPPGHSNQPQHF. The DNA of the CDR3 is TGTGCCAGCAGCCCACCCGGACACAGCAATCAGCCCCAGCATTTT.

The chain couples TRBV19 to TRBJ1-1, with TRBD1 matching over 8 bases. From germline, CDR1 is LNHDA and CDR2 SQIVND (reference sequence). This CDR3 is 15 amino acids long. The V and J ends lost 4 bases and 7 bases, in that order; junction bases with no gene match: 11. CDR3 loop: CASSSRDRRTHEAFF. The CDR3 nucleotides read TGTGCCAGTAGTAGTAGGGACAGGAGAACCCATGAAGCTTTCTTT.

The chain couples TRBV4-1 to TRBJ1-5; 10 positions agree with TRBD1. The CDR3 runs 16 residues. Germline V lookup: CDR1 MGHRA, CDR2 YSYEKL. Trimming at V came to 6 bases and at J to 3 bases, leaving 8 bases not matched to a gene. CDR3 in DNA: TGCGCCAGCAGGCCTCTGGACAGGGGGGACAATCAGCCCCAGCATTTT. This gives the protein CASRPLDRGDNQPQHF.

This chain connects TRBV7-8 to TRBJ1-5, with 9 bases fitting TRBD1. Germline V gives CDR1 SGHVS, CDR2 FQNEAQ. This CDR3 is 15 amino acids long. V shed 2 bases and J 7 bases; nucleotides not matched to a gene: 6. CDR3 coding DNA: TGTGCCAGCAGCTTAAGGGGACAGGGAGGGCAGCCCCAGCATTTT. Translated: CASSLRGQGGQPQHF.

The V call is TRBV5-1, the J call TRBJ2-5; 7 nucleotides match TRBD1. Germline CDR1 reads SGHRS; CDR2 reads YFSETQ. Trimming removed 0 bases from V and 1 base from J; junction bases left unmatched: 6. The CDR3 totals 16 residues. The CDR3 nucleotides read TGCGCCAGCAGCTTGGAGGGACAGAAGTTCCAAGAGACCCAGTACTTC. Amino acids: CASSLEGQKFQETQYF.

The chain carries TRBV11-3 and TRBJ2-1; 7 nucleotides agree with TRBD2. The trim removed 5 bases at V and 1 base at J, leaving 5 bases unmatched. This CDR3 has 15 amino acids. The germline CDR1 and CDR2 sequences are SGHNT and YENEEA. The DNA of the CDR3 is TGTGCCAGCAGCCGGGGGGACTTTTCCTACAATGAGCAGTTCTTC. Its protein is CASSRGDFSYNEQFF.

This chain links TRBV6-6 with TRBJ1-2; TRBD1 matches at 10 bases. V lost 5 bases to trimming and J lost 4 bases; unmatched junction nucleotides: 7. The CDR3 has 15 amino acids. CDR1 is MNHNY, CDR2 SVGAGI, per germline (reference sequence). The CDR3 coding sequence is TGTGCCAGCAGTCAGGACAGGGGGTTTCTCTATGGCTACACCTTC. It is translated as CASSQDRGFLYGYTF.

V usage is TRBV30 and J usage is TRBJ2-2; possibly TRBD2 for D (5 bases). The CDR3 sequence is 16 residues long. V shed 1 base and J shed 7 bases, with 19 bases lying between them. Germline-derived CDR1 and CDR2 are GTSNPN and SVGIG (reference sequence). CDR3 loop: CAWSGGSNSAGGELFF. CDR3 in DNA: TGTGCCTGGAGTGGGGGTAGTAATTCCGCGGGCGGGGAGCTGTTTTTT.

The V call is TRBV4-2, the J call TRBJ2-5; maybe TRBD1 (6 bases). Trimming left V 3 bases short and J 4 bases short, with 18 bases between. Germline V gene data show CDR1 as LGHNA and CDR2 as YNFKEQ. The CDR3 has 16 amino acids. CDR3 nucleotide sequence: TGTGCCAGCAGCCATGGGACCATTACAGGGCTAGAGACCCAGTACTTC. Amino acids: CASSHGTITGLETQYF.

The chain has TRBV3-1 (or the pseudogene TRBV3-2) and TRBJ2-1; 9 positions match TRBD2. The CDR3 sequence is 17 residues long. Germline V CDR1 and CDR2: LGHDT, YNNKEL (reference sequence). The ends lost 3 bases at V and 7 bases at J; junction bases unmatched: 13. The CDR3 protein is CASSHLGGSGRSNEQFF. CDR3 nucleotide sequence: TGTGCCAGCAGCCACTTGGGTGGTAGCGGGAGATCGAATGAGCAGTTCTTC.

This clone was observed once. J is TRBJ1-5 and V is TRBV27; 8 bases are a match to TRBD1. V lost 5 bases and J lost 5; bases outside the gene matches: 8. There are 15 residues in the CDR3. The germline CDR1 and CDR2 sequences are MNHEY and SMNVEV (reference sequence). This chain's CDR3 is CASSATGTGYQPQHF. The CDR3 region has the DNA TGTGCCAGCAGTGCAACCGGGACAGGATATCAGCCCCAGCATTTT.

The chain employs TRBV2 and TRBJ1-2, with no clear D. Germline lookup yields CDR1 SNHLY and CDR2 FYNNEI. V lost 6 bases, J lost 6 bases, and 11 bases lay in between. This CDR3 contains 12 residues. CDR3 in amino acids: CASSRPRNGYTF. As DNA, the CDR3 is TGTGCCAGCAGCCGGCCTAGAAATGGCTACACCTTC. Complete variable domain (other parts from reference TRBV2 and TRBJ1-2): EPEVTQTPSHQVTQMGQEVILRCVPISNHLYFYWYRQILGQKVEFLVSFYNNEISEKSEIFDDQFSVERPDGSNFTLKIRSTKLEDSAMYFCASSRPRNGYTFGSGTRLTVV.